One sample yielded the 23 T cell receptor delta chains listed below, sequenced in a study of gamma delta lymphoproliferative disorders and STAT genes. Sequencing used genomic DNA taken from PBMCs of patients and controls. TCRdb fed the multiplex PCR reads to CATT. The sample has over a thousand delta-chain clones, roughly 2.9% seen once. Material for sequencing was blood. All receptors come from a human donor in good health.

This clone was picked up a small number of times. TCRdb records a much larger clone's protein for this DNA, with a difference at residue 13 that likely arises from a read error; the protein given is the translation of the DNA. The V and J genes are TRDV2 and TRDJ1; TRDD3 agrees at 12 bases. This CDR3 comprises 18 residues. CDR1 is GEAIGNYY and CDR2 is EKD in the germline V gene. The V and J ends lost 0 bases and 3 bases, in that order; junction bases with no gene match: 10. CDR3 loop: CACDTVRLGDTYADKLIF. DNA of the CDR3: TGTGCCTGTGACACCGTGAGGCTGGGGGATACGTACGCCGATAAACTCATCTTT.

This clone was found a few times. The TCRdb record carries a much larger clone's protein, which differs from this DNA's translation at residue 15; a read error is the likely cause, and the protein listed here is the DNA translation. The chain is built from TRDV2 and TRDJ3; 13 nucleotides line up with TRDD3. Germline V gives CDR1 GEAIGNYY, CDR2 EKD. CDR3 length: 21 amino acids. CDR3 bases: TGTGCCTGTGATCAAATACTGGGGGATACGCCGAGCTCCTGGGGCACCCGACAGATGTTTTTC. This codes for CACDQILGDTPSSWGTRQMFF.

Within the sample, this clone is medium-sized. The sample holds other DNA sequences that translate to the same CDR3. The chain links TRDV1 to TRDJ1; D might be TRDD2 or TRDD3, each matching 9 bases. Germline-derived CDR1 and CDR2 are TSWWSYY and QGS. The germline V and J ends were trimmed by 5 bases and 9 bases, with 40 bases remaining between them. The CDR3 is made up of 21 amino acids. The CDR3 loop reads CALGPRTLPTYGGYPRSELIF. In DNA, the CDR3 is TGTGCTCTTGGGCCCCGGACCCTTCCTACGTACGGGGGATACCCACGGTCGGAACTCATCTTT.

This clone has a handful of counts. The TCRdb protein comes from a much larger clone and disagrees with this DNA's translation at residue 12, likely due to a read error; the protein given here is derived from the DNA. V and J are TRDV2 and TRDJ1; no definite D call. The germline CDR1 and CDR2 sequences are GEAIGNYY and EKD. The CDR3 has 17 amino acids. Trimming removed 0 bases at V and 3 bases at J, with 19 bases between. The CDR3, as DNA: TGTGCCTGTGACACCGTCACCGTACTACAGTACGCCGATAAACTCATCTTT. This encodes CACDTVTVLQYADKLIF.

This clone was counted only a few times. TCRdb has a much larger clone's protein, which differs at residue 6 from the translation of this DNA, likely because of a read error; what is shown is the protein translated from the DNA. The chain links TRDV2 to TRDJ2, with D possibly being TRDD3 (6 bases). CDR3 size: 16 residues. CDR1 is GEAIGNYY and CDR2 is EKD in the germline V gene. Written as DNA, the CDR3 is TGTGCCTGTGACACCCCGGGGGACCCTTTAACAGCACAACTCTTCTTT. Translated: CACDTPGDPLTAQLFF.

This clone was observed a handful of times. The protein that TCRdb holds for this DNA derives from a much larger clone and differs from the translated DNA at residue 12, which likely indicates a read error; the protein shown here is translated from the DNA. The V call is TRDV1, the J call TRDJ1, with 7 bases that match TRDD3. The V and J ends lost 0 bases and 0 bases, in that order; junction bases with no gene match: 16. The CDR3 has 20 amino acids. The germline CDR1 and CDR2 sequences are TSWWSYY and QGS. CDR3 sequence reads: CALGELSVMGDSEYTDKLIF. The CDR3 DNA sequence: TGTGCTCTTGGGGAACTTTCCGTGATGGGGGACTCCGAGTACACCGATAAACTCATCTTT.

This clone was picked up a small number of times. The J gene is TRDJ1, the V gene TRDV2; the match to TRDD3 covers 11 bases. The germline gives CDR1 GEAIGNYY, CDR2 EKD. CDR3 size: 20 residues. Trimming at V came to 0 bases and at J to 2 bases, leaving 16 bases not matched to a gene. CDR3 coding DNA: TGTGCCTGTGACACCGGGGTTGGGGGATACGGTGAAGGAAATACCGATAAACTCATCTTT. Translation: CACDTGVGGYGEGNTDKLIF.

The sample holds a few counts of this clone. A far larger clone is one base from this, pointing to a likely read error. The limits of the CDR3 on the DNA are not certain, so only TCRdb's listed CDR3 is given. Other DNA variants within this sample encode the same CDR3. This sequence joins TRAV29/DV5 and TRDJ1; no check of the table's D call, TRDD3, against the DNA was made. Looked up from germline, CDR1 is NSMFDY and CDR2 is ISSIKDK. The length of the CDR3 is 19 amino acids, counting both ends. The CDR3 sequence is CSVLLCSGRDGAGLDKLIF.

To note about this clone: This DNA translates differently at residue 14 from the TCRdb protein, which is that of a much larger clone; a read error is likely, and the protein shown is the DNA's own translation. DNA of the CDR3: TGTGCCTGTAACACCGTGACTGGGGGATATAGTCAGCCCGGTAAACTCATCTTT. Translated: CACNTVTGGYSQPGKLIF. The J gene is TRDJ1, the V gene TRDV2; 11 bases are shared with TRDD3. Looked up from germline, CDR1 is GEAIGNYY and CDR2 is EKD. The CDR3 is 18 residues long.

This clone was observed a handful of times. The protein recorded in TCRdb matches a much larger clone and deviates from this DNA's translation at residue 5, suggesting a read error; the protein here is obtained by translating the DNA. No V gene was called, though TRDJ1 was called as the J gene; the table's TRDD3 call for D was not verified on the DNA. This CDR3 spans 12 amino acids. CDR3 loop: CSGGRYTDKLIF. CDR3 nucleotides: TGTTCTGGGGGCCGATACACCGATAAACTCATCTTT.

Details on this clone: This likely stems from a read error, as it lies one base from a far larger clone. Additional DNA sequences in this sample encode the identical CDR3. In DNA, the CDR3 is TGTGCCTGTGACACCGTGTCCGGGGGATACGGAGCTTTGACGGCACAACTCTTCTTT. It is translated as CACDTVSGGYGALTAQLFF. V gene TRDV2 combines with J gene TRDJ2, with 10 bases matching TRDD3. Per the germline V gene, CDR1 is GEAIGNYY and CDR2 is EKD. The CDR3 sequence is 19 residues long.

This clone showed up just a few times. No V gene was called here, but the J gene is TRDJ1; the D segment call TRDD3 is taken from the table without a DNA check. The CDR3 consists of 18 residues. The CDR3 protein is CASLCLPTVHNGGHKLIF. CDR3 DNA: TGTGCTTCATTGTGCCTTCCTACCGTACATAATGGGGGGCATAAACTCATCTTT.

This clone was found a few times. This may arise from a read error, as a much more abundant clone is one base away. This same CDR3 is encoded by further DNA sequences in the sample. CDR3 nucleotide sequence: TGTGCTCTTGGGGAAAAAATCCTTCCTACGGTATGGGGGATACGACCCTACACCGATAAACTCATCTTT. Translation gives CALGEKILPTVWGIRPYTDKLIF. The V and J genes are TRDV1 and TRDJ1; TRDD3 matches at 11 bases. Germline-derived CDR1 and CDR2 are TSWWSYY and QGS. The CDR3 totals 23 residues. With 2 bases clipped from V and 0 bases from J, the junction kept 23 bases outside the gene matches.

This clone was seen more than once but under ten times. A far larger clone differs by one base, so this is likely a read error. The chain combines TRDV2 with TRDJ3; 10 nucleotides align to TRDD3. The CDR3 is 23 amino acids. With V trimmed by 3 bases and J by 0 bases, 19 bases remained unmatched. Germline loops: CDR1 GEAIGNYY, CDR2 EKD. The CDR3 protein is CACDLVLGDLGRDSSWDTRQMFF. CDR3 bases: TGTGCCTGTGACCTAGTACTGGGGGATCTGGGTCGGGATAGCTCCTGGGACACCCGACAGATGTTTTTC.

This clone is termed medium-sized (0.01 to 0.1%). Other DNA variants within this sample encode the same CDR3. V and J are TRAV29/DV5 and TRDJ1, with 11 nucleotides matching TRDD3. The trim removed 0 bases at V and 0 bases at J, leaving 25 bases unmatched. The CDR3 sequence is 23 residues long. CDR1 is NSMFDY, CDR2 ISSIKDK, per germline. The chain's CDR3 is CAASADFPTFGLGDMSYTDKLIF. CDR3 coding DNA: TGTGCAGCAAGCGCGGACTTCCCCACCTTCGGACTGGGGGATATGTCGTACACCGATAAACTCATCTTT.

Notes on this clone: TCRdb attributes to this sequence the protein of a much larger clone, which differs from the DNA translation at residue 13; a read error is likely, and the protein displayed is translated from the DNA. V gene TRDV2 combines with J gene TRDJ1; 7 bases are shared with TRDD3. Germline assignment: CDR1 GEAIGNYY and CDR2 EKD. The CDR3 contains 17 residues. The CDR3 DNA reads as TGTGCCTGTGAGCTACTGGGGCTTCGAAGGGGCACCCATAAACTCATCTTT. It translates to CACELLGLRRGTHKLIF.

This clone appeared a few times. Translating this DNA gives a protein that differs at residue 7 from the TCRdb one, which belongs to a much larger clone; a read error is likely, and the protein shown is this translation. This chain uses TRAV29/DV5 with TRDJ1; TRDD3 aligns across 8 bases. V was clipped by 4 bases and J by 0 bases; unmatched bases: 29. Germline V CDR1 and CDR2: NSMFDY, ISSIKDK. This CDR3 has 22 amino acids. The CDR3 loop is CAAPETGLPLRTGGWYTDKLIF. CDR3 sequence (DNA): TGTGCAGCACCCGAGACCGGCCTTCCCCTCAGGACTGGGGGCTGGTACACCGATAAACTCATCTTT.

This clone came up a few times. The protein TCRdb lists belongs to a much larger clone and differs from this DNA's translation at residue 3, which points to a read error; the protein shown is made from the DNA. A J gene of TRDJ1 was called, though the V gene was not; the table gives TRDD3 as D, unverified against the DNA. The CDR3 extends over 20 amino acids. CDR3 amino acids: CAYDPCLYWGIVGHTDKLIF. Written as DNA, the CDR3 is TGTGCCTATGACCCCTGCCTGTACTGGGGGATAGTTGGTCACACCGATAAACTCATCTTT.

This clone appeared a few times. This sequence is one base from a far larger clone and is likely a read error. This specimen includes other DNA sequences encoding the same CDR3. The chain joins TRDV1 to TRDJ1; no definite D call. The V gene lost 3 bases and the J gene lost 5 bases, with 13 bases spanning the gap. The CDR3 is 14 residues long. Germline V gene sequence: CDR1 TSWWSYY, CDR2 QGS. The chain's CDR3 is CALGDGRGTDKLIF. The CDR3 bases are TGTGCTCTTGGGGACGGGAGGGGCACTGATAAACTCATCTTT.

Points on this clone: The protein that TCRdb holds for this DNA derives from a much larger clone and differs from the translated DNA at residue 3, which likely indicates a read error; the protein shown here is translated from the DNA. The chain recombines TRDV2 with TRDJ1; 10 bases are a match to TRDD3. Germline-derived CDR1 and CDR2 are GEAIGNYY and EKD. The CDR3 is 17 amino acids. The CDR3 sequence is CARDTRWGISYTDKLIF. In nucleotides, the CDR3 is TGTGCCCGTGACACTCGCTGGGGGATATCGTACACCGATAAACTCATCTTT.

This clone is medium-sized (0.01 to 0.1%). The rearrangement joins TRDV1 to TRDJ4, with TRDD3 matching over 12 bases. J lost 3 bases, V lost 2 bases, and 28 bases had no gene match. Per germline, CDR1 TSWWSYY and CDR2 QGS. CDR3 length: 23 residues. The CDR3 protein is CALGENPIWAPYFTGGYFGPLIF. The CDR3 DNA is TGTGCTCTTGGGGAAAACCCGATATGGGCTCCCTACTTTACTGGGGGATACTTTGGACCCCTGATCTTT.

A few counts support this clone. Since a far larger clone is one base different, this is likely a read error. The same CDR3 also results from other DNA sequences found in this sample. The V gene is TRDV2, the J gene TRDJ1; a weak D match, TRDD2 (6 bases). Trimming pared 7 bases from V and 3 bases from J, leaving 41 bases between. The germline V gene encodes CDR1 GEAIGNYY and CDR2 EKD. This CDR3 is built from 22 residues. The CDR3 loop is CACPQNFLLVHTLTGYADKLIF. The CDR3 DNA follows: TGTGCCTGCCCTCAGAACTTCCTCCTGGTTCACACCCTTACCGGGTACGCCGATAAACTCATCTTT.

This clone appeared a few times. This is likely an artifact of a read error, given a far larger clone one base away. V is TRDV1 and J is TRDJ1; D might be TRDD2 or TRDD3, each matching 8 bases. Trimming cost V 2 bases and J 4 bases, with 44 bases left between them. CDR3 length equals 25 residues. CDR1 and CDR2 (germline): TSWWSYY, QGS. Here the CDR3 DNA reads TGTGCTCTTGGGGAAGGGTGTGGTCTTCCTACGGCTAACTGGGGGTCGACCCAATGGGACGATAAACTCATCTTT. Amino acids: CALGEGCGLPTANWGSTQWDDKLIF.